This T cell receptor (beta chain) was sequenced for a study of T cell changes during pregnancy in multiple sclerosis. Clones were read by immunoSEQ multiplex PCR, and TCRdb kept only the in-frame ones, dropping some. The data hold roughly 39,000 clones, with 75% to 95% observed a single time. The CDR3 sequence is 14 residues long. CDR1 SGHTA and CDR2 FQGTGA come from the germline V gene. V was pared by 5 bases and J by 5 bases, with 12 bases between. The TCR originated in a female donor with multiple sclerosis, enrolled in a pregnancy study. Sequenced material: CD8+ T cells from peripheral blood mononuclear cells, taken after pregnancy. The genes are TRBV7-3 and TRBJ2-2, with a weak D call TRBD2 (5 bases). CDR3 in amino acids: CASSTLGETGELFF. The CDR3 region has the DNA TGTGCCAGCAGCACTCTCGGGGAGACCGGGGAGCTGTTTTTT. The variable domain in full, with the rest retrieved from reference TRBV7-3 and TRBJ2-2, is GAGVSQTPSNKVTEKGKYVELRCDPISGHTALYWYRQSLGQGPEFLIYFQGTGAADDSGLPNDRFFAVRPEGSVSTLKIQRTERGDSAVYLCASSTLGETGELFFGEGSRLTVL.